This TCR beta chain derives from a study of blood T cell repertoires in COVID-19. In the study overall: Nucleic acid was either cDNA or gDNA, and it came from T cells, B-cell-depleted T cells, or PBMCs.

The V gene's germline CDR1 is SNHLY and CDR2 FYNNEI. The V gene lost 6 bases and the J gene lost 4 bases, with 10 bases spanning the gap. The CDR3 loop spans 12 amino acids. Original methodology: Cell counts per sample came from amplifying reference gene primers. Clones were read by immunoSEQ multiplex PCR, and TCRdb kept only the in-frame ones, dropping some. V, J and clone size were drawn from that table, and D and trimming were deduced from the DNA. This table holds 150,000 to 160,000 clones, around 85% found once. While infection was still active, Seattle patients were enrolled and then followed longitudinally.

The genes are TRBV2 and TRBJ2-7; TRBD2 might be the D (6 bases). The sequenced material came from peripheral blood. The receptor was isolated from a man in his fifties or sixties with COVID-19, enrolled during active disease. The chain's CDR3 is CASSGGIYEQYF. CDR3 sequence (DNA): TGTGCCAGCAGCGGCGGGATTTACGAGCAGTACTTC.